Below, one T cell receptor beta chain is given with its context. Data came from immunoSEQ multiplex PCR; TCRdb stores just in-frame clones and leaves some out. The table has about 72,000 clones, around 85% seen once. This sample stems from a study of PD-L1 blockade in urothelial cancer. For the study at large: Blood was evaluated 3 weeks (second dose) and 6 weeks after therapy began.

As for time point: pretreatment peripheral blood. V was pared by 2 bases and J by 2 bases, with 5 bases of the junction left unmatched. The V gene's germline CDR1 is WNHNN and CDR2 SYGVQD (reference sequence). The CDR3 runs 16 residues. The chain recombines TRBV10-1 with TRBJ1-5; TRBD1 aligns across 8 bases. This receptor was taken from a man aged 55-75 years with urothelial cancer. Sequenced material: PBMCs, taken around atezolizumab (anti-PD-L1) treatment. The CDR3 reads CASSEKDRVGNQPQHF. The CDR3 DNA is TGCGCCAGCAGTGAGAAGGACAGGGTGGGCAATCAGCCCCAGCATTTT.